Listed here is a single TCR beta chain. This clonotype has more than one count but fewer than ten. This clone's antigen is unknown. No much larger clonotype is one base removed from it; base qualities were not supplied. To prepare the library, PCR was applied. TCRdb records Illumina HiSeq 2500 as the sequencer. Unique molecular identifiers were incorporated into TCR beta cDNA libraries to reduce PCR and sequencing biases. About 0.5 million cDNA molecules were obtained for every 1 to 10 million input T cells, so each molecule roughly corresponded to one T cell. The patient libraries were prepared and sequenced with the same protocol used for the earlier healthy control dataset. Within a given batch, samples were prepared together, multiplexed and sequenced on the same HiSeq lane. The original methods were these. Raw barcoded reads were processed with MIGEC, and single-read molecular identifier groups were discarded before consensus assembly and CDR3 extraction. VDJtools was used for post-analysis of the clonotype tables, with diversity normalized by down-sampling every dataset to the smallest sample size. To correct batch-related cross-sample contamination, repertoire overlap clustering matched CDR3 amino acid sequences but not nucleotide sequences. TCRdb reworked the public reads: Q25 trimming with fastp, MiXCR clone assembly, productive beta chains retained. For every CDR3 protein sequence, its rows merge into one entry that carries the most common genes and DNA. What appears here as the V and J calls and clone size reflects TCRdb's work, not the paper's. This sample gives around 710,000 distinct CDR3 sequences in total; about 45% of them show up just once. Of the sample, 4.9% falls within the top ten clones.

This sample is drawn from a study of post-analysis software for immune sequencing data (dated by TCRdb to about 2015). Broadly, across the study: Disease courses on record covered relapsing-remitting, secondary progressive and progressive-relapsing multiple sclerosis, though some patients had no subtype annotation. The patient repertoires were compared against some twelve previously published healthy control repertoires obtained from donors aged 6 to 25 years. A subset of samples was prepared in parallel using single-end sample barcoding, then pooled and co-amplified after Illumina adapter ligation. Overall results and qualifications from the work: The multiple sclerosis patient group was slightly younger than the control group. Patients showed significantly higher frequencies than controls for about five TRBV segments, among them TRBV5-6, TRBV5-1 and TRBV20-1. When samples were clustered directly using the F measure, samples prepared in the same batch co-clustered strongly, which prompted a batch-effect correction. Significantly lower normalized Chao1 diversity was found in multiple sclerosis patients than in controls, suggesting substantial peripheral T-cell clonal expansion.

The germline V gene sets CDR1 to MDHEN and CDR2 to SYDVKM. The V and J ends are trimmed by 6 bases and 0 bases, leaving 14 bases between them. The CDR3 has 15 amino acids, counting the end cysteine and phenylalanine. Of all the DNA, just the CDR3 is kept, 45 bases in frame from base 1. To demonstrate the VDJtools post-analysis software, TCR beta repertoires were profiled from the peripheral blood of more than ten young patients with multiple sclerosis. The multiple sclerosis patients were children and adolescents ranging in age from about 6 to 17 years. Sequencing used blood. The rearranged chain carries TRBV28 and TRBJ2-5; the D gene identity is not certain. This TCR was recovered from a girl between 10 and 17 years old with multiple sclerosis. The CDR3 sequence is CASRTHSTYQETQYF. In nucleotides, the sequence is TGTGCCAGCAGGACCCACTCTACGTACCAAGAGACCCAGTACTTC.